The sequence of this TCR beta chain was determined in a study of human T cells and chemical hapten exposure. Original analysis: Sequenced samples showed a median of around 96,000 TCRs each, with counts running from around 25,000 to 690,000. TCRdb reprocessed the RACE reads with MiXCR, giving one entry per CDR3 protein. Clone size and V and J calls follow TCRdb, not the original study. This table holds about 340,000 distinct CDR3 sequences, under 9% found once. Time point denoted: patch test 1, 2 weeks after DPC sensitization. The treatment denotes: therapeutic diphenylcyclopropenone sensitization with weekly scalp DPC. The V end lost 5 bases, the J end lost 0 bases, and 13 bases lay between the germline ends. The CDR3 is 15 amino acids. Germline lookup yields CDR1 MNHEY and CDR2 SMNVEV (reference sequence).

The genes are TRBV27 and TRBJ1-1, with D unclear. The sequence was obtained from a woman aged 18-29 years with alopecia areata. Some clones in this sample may be carry-over from other donors' samples. The specimen was whole blood, collected in connection with sensitization to the hapten diphenylcyclopropenone (DPC). This CDR3 reads CASSRKGLMNTEAFF. CDR3 sequence (DNA): TGTGCCAGCAGTAGAAAGGGCCTCATGAACACTGAAGCTTTCTTT.